This record covers a single T cell receptor (beta chain). Its antigen is undetermined. This sample is part of a study of T cell responses to AZD1222 COVID-19 vaccine. General study results and limits: Clonal diversity was possibly underestimated, and white British individuals and females predominated among donors. A reported finding is that nearly half of spike-specific TCRs target unmutated variant regions. Compared with day 0, the breadth and depth of the Spike-specific TCR repertoire rose significantly after two doses of AZD1222.

Germline CDR1 MDHEN, CDR2 SYDVKM. With 5 bases removed from V and 5 bases from J, the gap between germline ends came to 13 bases. The CDR3 runs 14 residues. Some clones are missing from TCRdb's copy, which holds only in-frame ones; the method was immunoSEQ multiplex PCR. The sample carries 150,000 or so clones, around 93% recorded once. The chain employs TRBV28 and TRBJ1-3, with a weak D call TRBD1 (5 bases). This TCR was recovered from an adult in good health. The material was peripheral blood, obtained on day 0 of AZD1222 vaccination. Here the CDR3 reads CASSPPGGRNTIYF. Here the CDR3 DNA reads TGTGCCAGCAGTCCTCCGGGGGGGAGAAACACCATATATTTT.